This is a list of T cell receptor beta chains from one sample in a study of technical replicates of blood from several donors. The assay was immunoSEQ multiplex PCR, and TCRdb's table has in-frame clones only and misses some. The sample includes approximately 58,000 clones, about 86% of them seen just once. Source material: PBMCs. These receptors all come from a human donor in good health. Some clones in this sample may be carry-over from other donors' samples. Each CDR3 is given with its conserved first and last residue. A D gene is named only where the DNA matches it firmly. Clone sizes are given selectively: once, few, many, or a class where the clone is expanded.

D gene	clone size	V gene	J gene	CDR3 protein	CDR3 DNA
TRBD1	-	TRBV14	TRBJ2-7	CASSQDIWTGGEQYF	TGTGCCAGCAGCCAAGATATTTGGACAGGGGGCGAGCAGTACTTC
-	-	TRBV11-2	TRBJ1-6	CASSLGGSGIYSPLHF	TGTGCCAGCAGCTTAGGAGGTTCAGGGATTTATTCACCCCTCCACTTT
-	few	TRBV7-2	TRBJ1-2	CASSLSPEYGYTF	TGTGCCAGCAGCTTATCTCCGGAGTATGGCTACACCTTC
-	-	TRBV14	TRBJ1-1	CASSQRLVAEAFF	TGTGCCAGCAGCCAACGGTTAGTGGCTGAAGCTTTCTTT
-	-	TRBV13	TRBJ2-5	CASSLSSGLQETQYF	TGTGCCAGCAGCTTGTCCTCAGGGCTACAAGAGACCCAGTACTTC
-	once	TRBV10-3	TRBJ2-1	CAISEGGSEQFF	TGTGCCATCAGTGAGGGGGGGTCTGAGCAGTTCTTC
-	-	TRBV19	TRBJ2-7	CASGVGSPYEQYF	TGTGCCAGTGGGGTGGGGAGCCCCTACGAGCAGTACTTC
-	-	TRBV27	TRBJ2-7	CASSFQGQSSYEQYF	TGTGCCAGCAGTTTTCAGGGGCAAAGCTCCTACGAGCAGTACTTC
TRBD1	-	TRBV5-1	TRBJ1-4	CASSAGTAGEELFF	TGCGCCAGCAGCGCCGGGACAGCGGGTGAGGAACTGTTTTTT
TRBD1	-	TRBV6-5	TRBJ1-6	CASSSGTGYSPLHF	TGTGCCAGCAGTTCGGGGACAGGGTATTCACCCCTCCACTTT
-	-	TRBV7-8	TRBJ2-5	CASSLESRVSRLETQYF	TGTGCCAGCAGCTTAGAATCCCGCGTCTCACGGTTGGAGACCCAGTACTTC
-	-	TRBV7-7	TRBJ2-1	CASSFNERGEQFF	TGTGCCAGCAGCTTTAACGAACGGGGTGAGCAGTTCTTC
TRBD1	-	TRBV5-1	TRBJ1-2	CASSATTGQAFGYTF	TGCGCCAGCAGCGCAACCACGGGACAGGCTTTCGGCTACACCTTC
-	-	TRBV2	TRBJ2-3	CASSEAPEADTQYF	TGTGCCAGCAGTGAGGCCCCGGAGGCAGATACGCAGTATTTT
TRBD2	-	TRBV6-4	TRBJ2-6	CASSDGLAGISGANVLTF	TGTGCCAGCAGTGATGGACTAGCGGGAATCTCTGGGGCCAACGTCCTGACTTTC
-	-	TRBV7-9	TRBJ1-1	CASSGEPRGRWTEAFF	TGTGCCAGCAGTGGCGAACCCAGGGGAAGGTGGACTGAAGCTTTCTTT
TRBD2	-	TRBV4-3	TRBJ2-2	CASSLAGAHTGELFF	TGCGCCAGCAGCTTAGCGGGGGCCCACACCGGGGAGCTGTTTTTT
TRBD1	-	TRBV10-2	TRBJ1-1	CASRSQGLNTEAFF	TGCGCCAGCAGATCACAGGGGTTAAACACTGAAGCTTTCTTT
-	-	TRBV4-2	TRBJ1-1	CASSRGTGPNTEAFF	TGTGCCAGCAGCCGGGGCACAGGGCCGAACACTGAAGCTTTCTTT
-	-	TRBV10-3	TRBJ2-7	CAIKSGISYEQYF	TGTGCCATCAAATCAGGGATTTCCTACGAGCAGTACTTC
-	-	TRBV18	TRBJ1-5	CASSPPGARESNQPQHF	TGTGCCAGCTCACCACCTGGAGCCCGAGAGTCCAATCAGCCCCAGCATTTT
TRBD2	-	TRBV5-1	TRBJ2-5	CASSLRLAGGPETQYF	TGCGCCAGCAGCTTAAGACTAGCGGGGGGGCCAGAGACCCAGTACTTC
-	-	TRBV7-9	TRBJ1-5	CASSADRFNQPQHF	TGTGCCAGCAGCGCCGACAGGTTCAATCAGCCCCAGCATTTT
TRBD1	-	TRBV12-5	TRBJ2-3	CASGNAQQGEGDTQYF	TGTGCTAGTGGCAACGCTCAACAGGGGGAAGGAGATACGCAGTATTTT
TRBD2	-	TRBV11-1	TRBJ2-5	CASSLRLAGDETQYF	TGTGCCAGCAGCTTAAGGCTAGCGGGGGACGAGACCCAGTACTTC
TRBD2	-	TRBV4-2	TRBJ2-3	CASSPPFGRGGGTDTQYF	TGTGCCAGCAGCCCGCCTTTCGGTCGGGGGGGCGGAACAGATACGCAGTATTTT
TRBD1	-	TRBV6-1	TRBJ2-1	CASSEDRGTGRPEQFF	TGTGCCAGCAGTGAAGATCGCGGGACAGGGCGCCCAGAGCAGTTCTTC
-	-	TRBV7-2	TRBJ1-1	CASSPQGNTEAFF	TGTGCCAGCAGCCCCCAGGGGAACACTGAAGCTTTCTTT
-	-	TRBV7-9	TRBJ1-2	CASSQGADGYTF	TGTGCCAGCAGCCAGGGCGCTGATGGCTACACCTTC
TRBD2	-	TRBV4-3	TRBJ2-7	CASSQGGGGLAAYEQYF	TGCGCCAGCAGCCAAGGGGGTGGTGGACTAGCGGCCTACGAGCAGTACTTC
TRBD2	once	TRBV5-1	TRBJ2-7	CASSLELAGGGEQYF	TGCGCCAGCAGCTTGGAGTTAGCGGGAGGTGGCGAGCAGTACTTC
TRBD2	-	TRBV10-3	TRBJ2-5	CAISDGGAGETQYF	TGTGCCATCAGCGACGGGGGGGCCGGGGAGACCCAGTACTTC
TRBD1	-	TRBV6-5	TRBJ2-1	CASRPRQGAENEQFF	TGTGCCAGCCGACCGCGACAGGGGGCGGAAAATGAGCAGTTCTTC
-	-	TRBV5-6	TRBJ1-1	CASSPRLWTEAFF	TGTGCCAGCAGTCCCAGGTTGTGGACTGAAGCTTTCTTT
TRBD2	once	TRBV6-1	TRBJ2-3	CASIGGRAGEDTQYF	TGTGCCAGCATCGGCGGGAGGGCCGGGGAAGATACGCAGTATTTT
-	-	TRBV19	TRBJ1-3	CASSRGSGNTIYF	TGTGCCAGTAGTCGGGGTTCTGGAAACACCATATATTTT